One sample yielded the 26 T cell receptor beta chains listed below, sequenced in a study of T cells after posttransplantation cyclophosphamide. Method: immunoSEQ multiplex PCR; TCRdb's copy keeps in-frame clones and lacks some. The repertoire consists of tens of thousands of clones, with 92% occurring once and the leading ten covering 3% to 3.5%. The specimen sequenced was PBMCs. These receptors were obtained from a woman aged 45 to 65 in good health and a related stem cell transplant donor.

The chain joins TRBV19 to TRBJ2-5; a possible D gene is TRBD2 (6 bases). Germline V CDR1 and CDR2: LNHDA, SQIVND (reference sequence). The CDR3 length is 15 residues. Trimming removed 5 bases from V and 2 bases from J, with 15 bases in between. The CDR3 loop is CASSVGGADQETQYF. Written as DNA, the CDR3 is TGTGCCAGTAGTGTGGGCGGGGCGGATCAAGAGACCCAGTACTTC.

The rearrangement uses TRBV19 and TRBJ1-1, with a possible D match to TRBD1 (6 bases). V was trimmed by 4 bases and J by 2 bases, leaving 11 bases between them. Per the germline V gene, CDR1 is LNHDA and CDR2 is SQIVND (reference sequence). This CDR3 is 14 amino acids long. Here the CDR3 reads CASSSLGTNTEAFF. DNA for the CDR3: TGTGCCAGTAGTAGTTTGGGGACAAACACTGAAGCTTTCTTT.

This clone was seen a handful of times. CDR3 residues: CASSWGPDRTEAFF. Written as DNA, the CDR3 is TGTGCCAGCAGCTGGGGGCCCGACAGGACTGAAGCTTTCTTT. This chain joins TRBV5-5 and TRBJ1-1, with D perhaps TRBD1 (6 bases). CDR3 length equals 14 residues. CDR1 and CDR2 from the germline V gene are SGHKS and YYEKEE (reference sequence). V lost 3 bases and J lost 5, with 14 bases in between.

This chain connects TRBV25-1 to TRBJ2-1; 14 bases line up with TRBD2. The trim removed 0 bases at V and 7 bases at J, leaving 8 bases unmatched. Per the germline V gene, CDR1 is MGHDK and CDR2 is SYGVNS. This CDR3 is 18 amino acids long. The CDR3 reads CASSEYTGLAGAWNEQFF. DNA of the CDR3: TGTGCCAGCAGTGAATATACGGGACTAGCGGGAGCTTGGAATGAGCAGTTCTTC.

The chain employs TRBV7-9 and TRBJ2-5; possible D gene TRBD2, 6 bases. Germline V gives CDR1 SEHNR, CDR2 FQNEAQ (reference sequence). V was clipped by 3 bases and J by 5 bases, with 13 bases between them. The CDR3 spans 14 residues. CDR3 DNA sequence: TGTGCCAGCAGCTTTGGAGGGCTACTCGAGACCCAGTACTTC. The encoded protein is CASSFGGLLETQYF.

The chain uses TRBV9 and TRBJ1-1; perhaps TRBD1 as D (5 bases). The V end was cut by 0 bases, the J end by 1 base, with 7 bases between. This CDR3 is 14 amino acids long. Per the germline V gene, CDR1 is SGDLS and CDR2 is YYNGEE. This chain's CDR3 is CASSVVQGNTEAFF. DNA for the CDR3: TGTGCCAGCAGCGTAGTGCAGGGGAACACTGAAGCTTTCTTT.

The gene calls are TRBV12-5 and TRBJ2-1, with 8 bases matching TRBD2. V trimming: 1 base; J trimming: 9 bases; junction bases outside the gene matches: 5. The CDR3 is 14 amino acids. The germline V gene encodes CDR1 LGHNT and CDR2 FRNRAP. The CDR3 region has the DNA TGTGCTAGTGGTTTGGCCGGGAGGGCATTTGAGCAGTTCTTC. This encodes CASGLAGRAFEQFF.

The chain joins TRBV27 to TRBJ1-2, with D possibly TRBD1 on 6 matching bases. CDR3 length equals 14 residues. V was clipped by 3 bases and J by 4 bases, with 12 bases between them. CDR1 is MNHEY, CDR2 SMNVEV, per germline (reference sequence). This CDR3 reads CASSLNTGSYGYTF. The DNA of the CDR3 is TGTGCCAGCAGTTTGAATACAGGGTCCTATGGCTACACCTTC.

The sample holds one count of this clone. The J gene is TRBJ1-1, the V gene TRBV6-1; tentatively, D is TRBD1 (5 bases). There are 19 residues in the CDR3. Germline assignment: CDR1 MNHNS and CDR2 SASEGT. V lost 3 bases to trimming and J lost 0 bases, with 23 bases between them. The CDR3, as DNA: TGTGCCAGCAGTGACCGGGACTGGGGCTGGACCCACATGAACACTGAAGCTTTCTTT. This translates into CASSDRDWGWTHMNTEAFF.

The chain uses TRBV4-1 and TRBJ2-1; the match to TRBD2 covers 8 bases. Germline loops: CDR1 MGHRA, CDR2 YSYEKL. The V and J ends lost 0 bases and 0 bases, in that order; junction bases with no gene match: 4. The CDR3 has 17 amino acids. CDR3 nucleotides: TGCGCCAGCAGCCAAGAGGCGGGGGGTTTCTCCTACAATGAGCAGTTCTTC. Translating it yields CASSQEAGGFSYNEQFF.

The chain employs TRBV27 and TRBJ2-7; TRBD1 is a possible D gene (5 bases). With 4 bases removed from V and 6 bases from J, the gap between germline ends came to 10 bases. Germline assignment: CDR1 MNHEY and CDR2 SMNVEV (reference sequence). This CDR3 is 12 amino acids long. The CDR3 protein is CASSSHQGEQYF. The CDR3 bases are TGTGCCAGCAGTTCCCACCAGGGCGAGCAGTACTTC.

The chain uses TRBV4-1 and TRBJ2-1; tentatively, D is TRBD1 (5 bases). V lost 4 bases to trimming and J lost 7 bases, with 20 bases between them. Per the germline V gene, CDR1 is MGHRA and CDR2 is YSYEKL. CDR3 length equals 16 residues. The CDR3, as DNA: TGCGCCAGCAGCCCAGAGAGGATCCCGACAGAAAATGAGCAGTTCTTC. It yields the protein CASSPERIPTENEQFF.

The rearrangement joins TRBV6-4 to TRBJ1-4; D gene uncertain. CDR3 size: 13 residues. V lost 9 bases, J lost 7 bases, and 15 bases lay in between. Germline-derived CDR1 and CDR2 are MRHNA and SNTAGT. The CDR3 loop is CASARERGEKLFF. The CDR3 DNA is TGTGCCAGTGCGCGGGAACGGGGTGAAAAACTGTTTTTT.

The V and J genes are TRBV6-5 and TRBJ2-7; 8 positions agree with TRBD2. This CDR3 has 14 residues. Per germline, CDR1 MNHEY and CDR2 SVGAGI. The J segment lost 2 bases and the V segment lost 6 bases, leaving 6 bases of the junction unmatched. The CDR3: CASRPLAEPYEQYF. As DNA, the CDR3 is TGTGCCAGCAGACCACTAGCGGAGCCCTACGAGCAGTACTTC.

The chain has TRBV9 and TRBJ1-3; D remains unclear. CDR1 SGDLS and CDR2 YYNGEE come from the germline V gene. The length of the CDR3 is 16 residues. V was shortened by 3 bases and J by 1 base, with 14 bases between the two germline ends. The DNA of the CDR3 is TGTGCCAGCAGCGCAGACCCCCGAGGGTCTGGAAACACCATATATTTT. Translation: CASSADPRGSGNTIYF.

V gene TRBV5-1 combines with J gene TRBJ1-2; D might be TRBD1 (6 bases). Per germline, CDR1 SGHRS and CDR2 YFSETQ. Trimming pared 5 bases from V and 8 bases from J, leaving 13 bases between. This CDR3 is 12 amino acids long. CDR3 sequence: CASSINRDGYTF. The DNA of the CDR3 is TGCGCCAGCAGTATAAACAGGGACGGCTACACCTTC.

The rearrangement joins TRBV5-1 to TRBJ2-5, with 8 nucleotides matching TRBD2. Germline-derived CDR1 and CDR2 are SGHRS and YFSETQ. V gave up 4 bases and J gave up 4 bases; unmatched junction bases: 9. This CDR3 comprises 15 residues. CDR3: CASSTRGGRLETQYF. The CDR3 DNA is TGCGCCAGCAGCACCCGGGGGGGCAGATTAGAGACCCAGTACTTC. Full variable domain (outside the CDR3, taken from reference TRBV5-1 and TRBJ2-5): KAGVTQTPRYLIKTRGQQVTLSCSPISGHRSVSWYQQTPGQGLQFLFEYFSETQRNKGNFPGRFSGRQFSNSRSEMNVSTLELGDSALYLCASSTRGGRLETQYFGPGTRLLVL.

V is TRBV5-1 and J is TRBJ1-2; TRBD1 agrees at 11 bases. The CDR3 is 17 amino acids. From germline, CDR1 is SGHRS and CDR2 YFSETQ. The J segment lost 4 bases and the V segment lost 4 bases, leaving 12 bases of the junction unmatched. The DNA of the CDR3 is TGCGCCAGCAGCCCTTCCCCAGGACAGGGGGCGAGCTATGGCTACACCTTC. This gives the protein CASSPSPGQGASYGYTF.

This chain connects TRBV9 to TRBJ2-7; D gene uncertain. The CDR3 is made up of 14 amino acids. V gave up 0 bases and J gave up 4 bases, with 11 bases separating them. Germline CDR1 is SGDLS and CDR2 is YYNGEE. In nucleotides, the CDR3 is TGTGCCAGCAGCGTAGATCTGGTTACTTACGAGCAGTACTTC. Protein: CASSVDLVTYEQYF.

The genes are TRBV7-9 and TRBJ2-3, with 15 positions matching TRBD2. With 8 bases clipped from V and 0 bases from J, the junction kept 3 bases outside the gene matches. Germline V lookup: CDR1 SEHNR, CDR2 FQNEAQ (reference sequence). CDR3 size: 16 residues. In DNA, the CDR3 is TGTGCCAGCCGGACTAGCGGGGGGGTTAGCACAGATACGCAGTATTTT. This gives the protein CASRTSGGVSTDTQYF.

The CDR3 loop is CATSQGRTTNEKLFF. The CDR3 region has the DNA TGTGCCACCTCACAGGGGAGGACAACTAATGAAAAACTGTTTTTT. The chain carries TRBV27 and TRBJ1-4, with 7 positions matching TRBD1. Looked up from germline, CDR1 is MNHEY and CDR2 is SMNVEV (reference sequence). The CDR3 is 15 residues long. The junction had 8 bases not matched to a gene; V was cut back by 10 bases and J by 0 bases. The complete variable domain, with remaining parts taken from reference TRBV27 and TRBJ1-4, reads EAQVTQNPRYLITVTGKKLTVTCSQNMNHEYMSWYRQDPGLGLRQIYYSMNVEVTDKGDVPEGYKVSRKEKRNFPLILESPSPNQTSLYFCATSQGRTTNEKLFFGSGTQLSVL.

The V call is TRBV5-8, the J call TRBJ2-5, with D possibly being TRBD2 (6 bases). V shed 3 bases and J shed 5 bases, with 14 bases lying between them. Germline lookup yields CDR1 SGHTS and CDR2 YDEGEE. The CDR3 totals 14 residues. The chain's CDR3 is CASSSNLGRETQYF. CDR3 coding DNA: TGTGCCAGCAGCTCCAATCTGGGGAGGGAGACCCAGTACTTC.

The chain carries TRBV5-6 and TRBJ2-3, with D maybe TRBD1 (6 bases). The CDR3 is 17 amino acids. V shed 4 bases and J shed 4 bases, with 22 bases lying between them. Germline CDR1 reads SGHDT; CDR2 reads YYEEEE. The CDR3 protein is CASSPVNGGAGADTQYF. CDR3 nucleotide sequence: TGTGCCAGCAGCCCGGTGAATGGGGGCGCAGGGGCAGATACGCAGTATTTT.

The chain has TRBV7-3 and TRBJ2-2; D uncertain. The CDR3 totals 13 residues. V gave up 4 bases and J gave up 2 bases, with 5 bases separating them. Germline V gives CDR1 SGHTA, CDR2 FQGTGA. The CDR3 nucleotides read TGTGCCAGCAGCTCCCTAAACACCGGGGAGCTGTTTTTT. Translating gives CASSSLNTGELFF.

The CDR3 DNA follows: TGTGCCAGCAGCTTAGGGGACAGTATCTACGAGCAGTACTTC. It specifies CASSLGDSIYEQYF. This rearrangement joins TRBV7-6 to TRBJ2-7; 7 nucleotides align to TRBD1. The CDR3 contains 14 residues. V trimming: 1 base; J trimming: 3 bases; junction bases outside the gene matches: 3. CDR1 and CDR2 from the germline V gene are SGHVS and FNYEAQ.

The chain recombines TRBV7-9 with TRBJ1-3, with D unclear. Per germline, CDR1 SEHNR and CDR2 FQNEAQ (reference sequence). The V gene lost 5 bases and the J gene lost 0 bases, with 14 bases spanning the gap. The CDR3 is made up of 16 amino acids. CDR3 protein: CASSLPGADSGNTIYF. The CDR3 nucleotides read TGTGCCAGCAGCCTACCGGGTGCTGACTCTGGAAACACCATATATTTT.